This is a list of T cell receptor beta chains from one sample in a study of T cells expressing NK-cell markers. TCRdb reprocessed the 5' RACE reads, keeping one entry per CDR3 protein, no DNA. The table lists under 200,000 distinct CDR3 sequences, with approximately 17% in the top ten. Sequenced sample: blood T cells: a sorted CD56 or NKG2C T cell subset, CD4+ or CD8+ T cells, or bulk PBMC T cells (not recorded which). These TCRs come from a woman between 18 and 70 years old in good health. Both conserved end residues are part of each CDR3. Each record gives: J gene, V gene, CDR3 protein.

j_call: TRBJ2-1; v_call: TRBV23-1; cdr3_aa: CASSQSKLNSYNEQFF
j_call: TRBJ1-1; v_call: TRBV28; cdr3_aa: CASSPVGWQANTEAFF
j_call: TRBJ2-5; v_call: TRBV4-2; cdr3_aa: CASSQDKVGETQYF
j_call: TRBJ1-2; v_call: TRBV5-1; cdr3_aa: CASSYQGLEGYTF
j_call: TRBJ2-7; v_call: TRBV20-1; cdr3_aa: CSARAFGGGAYEQYF
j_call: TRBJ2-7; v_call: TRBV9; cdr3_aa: CASSVEPESYEQYF
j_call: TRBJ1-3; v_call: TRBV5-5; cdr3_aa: CASSLARGGSGNTIYF
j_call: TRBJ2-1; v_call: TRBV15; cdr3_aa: CATSDPGTSGYNEQFF
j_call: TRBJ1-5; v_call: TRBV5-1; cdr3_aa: CASSLGVGGNQPQHF
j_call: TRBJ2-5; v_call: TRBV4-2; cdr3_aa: CASSQTGTSGETQYF
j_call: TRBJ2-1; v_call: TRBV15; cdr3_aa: CATSREASVYNEQFF
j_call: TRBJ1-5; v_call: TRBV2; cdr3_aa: CASSAQRLQPQHF
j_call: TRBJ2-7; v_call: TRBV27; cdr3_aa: CASSAGTTSYEQYF
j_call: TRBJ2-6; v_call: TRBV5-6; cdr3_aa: CASSLGPVLTF
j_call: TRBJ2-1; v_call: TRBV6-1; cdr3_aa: CASSGGGRNEQFF
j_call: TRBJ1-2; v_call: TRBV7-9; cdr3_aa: CASSLAGQHGYTF
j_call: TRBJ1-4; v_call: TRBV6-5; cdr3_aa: CASSFSGVSNEKLFF
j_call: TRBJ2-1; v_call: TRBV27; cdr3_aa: CASSLAGGGSYNEQFF
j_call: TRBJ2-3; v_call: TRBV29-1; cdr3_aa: CSVSNQRNTDTQYF
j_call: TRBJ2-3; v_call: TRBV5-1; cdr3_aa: CASSLEILREYSTDTQYF
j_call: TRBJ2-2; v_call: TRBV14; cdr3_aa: CASSYGPEGKAGELFF
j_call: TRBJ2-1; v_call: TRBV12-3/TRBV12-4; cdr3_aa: CASSWTGMDEQFF
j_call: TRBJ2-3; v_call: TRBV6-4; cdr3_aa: CASSPSFGTSDTQYF